This TCR beta chain originates from a study of shared clonotypes between healthy human individuals. Profiled with immunoSEQ multiplex PCR; TCRdb holds only in-frame clones, not every one. This table has 1,500,000 or so clones, about 98.5% appearing once. This clone was found many times. Its antigen is unknown. This CDR3 is 17 amino acids long. Germline CDR1 and CDR2: KGHSH and LQKENI. V lost 5 bases and J lost 0; bases outside the gene matches: 8. The study separated CD4+ cells into CD45RA+ naive and CD45RA-negative memory subsets. General study points: Measured sharing among donors was expected to vary with sequencing depth. Among a handful of donors, about 4.6% of naive CD4 clonotypes were found in common.

The V and J genes are TRBV18 and TRBJ2-3, with 10 positions matching TRBD2. The receptor was isolated from a man in his thirties or forties in good health. The sequencing input was naive CD4+ T cells sorted from blood. Subset in this sample: CD45RA+ positively selected. CDR3 in amino acids: CASSTGTSAASTDTQYF. The DNA of the CDR3 is TGTGCCAGCTCAACCGGGACTAGCGCCGCTAGCACAGATACGCAGTATTTT.